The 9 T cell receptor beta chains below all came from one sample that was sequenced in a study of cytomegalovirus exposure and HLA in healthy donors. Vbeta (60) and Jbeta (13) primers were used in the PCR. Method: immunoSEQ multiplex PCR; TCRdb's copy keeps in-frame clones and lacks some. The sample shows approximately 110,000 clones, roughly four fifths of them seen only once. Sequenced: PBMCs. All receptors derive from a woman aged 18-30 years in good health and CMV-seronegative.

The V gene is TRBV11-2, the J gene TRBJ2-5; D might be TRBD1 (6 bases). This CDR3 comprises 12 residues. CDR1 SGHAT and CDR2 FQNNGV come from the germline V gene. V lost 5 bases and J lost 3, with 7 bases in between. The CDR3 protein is CASSHREETQYF. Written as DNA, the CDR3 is TGTGCCAGCAGCCACAGGGAAGAGACCCAGTACTTC. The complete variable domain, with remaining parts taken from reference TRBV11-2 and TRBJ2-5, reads EAGVAQSPRYKIIEKRQSVAFWCNPISGHATLYWYQQILGQGPKLLIQFQNNGVVDDSQLPKDRFSAERLKGVDSTLKIQPAKLEDSAVYLCASSHREETQYFGPGTRLLVL.

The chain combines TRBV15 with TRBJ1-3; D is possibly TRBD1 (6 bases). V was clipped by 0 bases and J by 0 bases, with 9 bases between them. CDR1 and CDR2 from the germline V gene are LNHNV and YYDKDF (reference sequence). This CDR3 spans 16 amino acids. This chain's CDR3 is CATSRDRGASGNTIYF. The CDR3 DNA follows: TGTGCCACCAGCAGAGACAGGGGAGCCTCTGGAAACACCATATATTTT.

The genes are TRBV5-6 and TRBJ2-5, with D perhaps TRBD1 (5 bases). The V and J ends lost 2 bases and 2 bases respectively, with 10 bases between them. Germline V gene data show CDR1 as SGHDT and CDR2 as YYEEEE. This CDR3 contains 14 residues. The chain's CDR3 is CASSFPRVQETQYF. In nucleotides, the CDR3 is TGTGCCAGCAGCTTCCCCAGGGTTCAAGAGACCCAGTACTTC. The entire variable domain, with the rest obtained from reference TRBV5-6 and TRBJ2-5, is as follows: DAGVTQSPTHLIKTRGQQVTLRCSPKSGHDTVSWYQQALGQGPQFIFQYYEEEERQRGNFPDRFSGHQFPNYSSELNVNALLLGDSALYLCASSFPRVQETQYFGPGTRLLVL.

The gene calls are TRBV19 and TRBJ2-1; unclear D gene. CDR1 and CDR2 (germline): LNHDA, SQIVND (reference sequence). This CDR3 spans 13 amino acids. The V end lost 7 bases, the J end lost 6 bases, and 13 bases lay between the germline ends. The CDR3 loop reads CASTPRPGNEQFF. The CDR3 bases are TGTGCCAGTACCCCCCGCCCGGGCAATGAGCAGTTCTTC.

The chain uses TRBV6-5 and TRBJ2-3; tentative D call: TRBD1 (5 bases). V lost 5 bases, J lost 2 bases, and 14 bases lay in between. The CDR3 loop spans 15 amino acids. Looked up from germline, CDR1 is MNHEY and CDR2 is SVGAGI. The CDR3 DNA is TGTGCCAGCAGTGCCCTACAGGCCGTCACAGATACGCAGTATTTT. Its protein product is CASSALQAVTDTQYF.

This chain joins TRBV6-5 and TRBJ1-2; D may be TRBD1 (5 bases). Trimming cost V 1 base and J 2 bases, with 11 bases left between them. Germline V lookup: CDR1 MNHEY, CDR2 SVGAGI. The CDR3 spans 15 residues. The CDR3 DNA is TGTGCCAGCAGTTACTTGGGCCAGGGCAACTATGGCTACACCTTC. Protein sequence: CASSYLGQGNYGYTF.

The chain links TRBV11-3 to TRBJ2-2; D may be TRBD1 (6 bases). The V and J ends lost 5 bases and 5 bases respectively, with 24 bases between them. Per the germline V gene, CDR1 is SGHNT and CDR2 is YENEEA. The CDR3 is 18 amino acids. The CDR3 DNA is TGTGCCAGCAGCGATAACCTCGGACAGCCATACTCAACCGGGGAGCTGTTTTTT. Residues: CASSDNLGQPYSTGELFF.

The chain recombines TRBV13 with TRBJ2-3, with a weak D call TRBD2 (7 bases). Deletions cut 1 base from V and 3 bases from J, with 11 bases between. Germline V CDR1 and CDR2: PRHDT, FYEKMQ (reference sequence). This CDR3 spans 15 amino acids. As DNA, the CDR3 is TGTGCCAGCAGCTTAGTACGGGGGGCAACAGATACGCAGTATTTT. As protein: CASSLVRGATDTQYF.

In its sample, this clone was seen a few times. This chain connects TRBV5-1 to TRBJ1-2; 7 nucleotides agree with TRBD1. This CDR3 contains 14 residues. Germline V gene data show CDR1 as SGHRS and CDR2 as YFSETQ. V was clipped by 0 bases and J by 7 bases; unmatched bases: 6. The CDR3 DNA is TGCGCCAGCAGCTTGGCTACAGGGGAAAGTGGCTACACCTTC. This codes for CASSLATGESGYTF.